The rows below give T cell receptor beta chains drawn from one sample of a study of technical replicates of blood from a few donors. This table comes from immunoSEQ multiplex PCR, and its TCRdb copy is limited to in-frame clones, with some not included. Of fewer than 100,000 clones listed, 95% to 98% are singletons. Sequenced input: T cells isolated from PBMCs. Receptors originate from a human donor in good health. Both conserved end residues are part of each CDR3. D genes are given only for firm matches.

j_gene | d_gene | v_gene | CDR3nt | CDR3aa
TRBJ1-1 | - | TRBV29-1 | TGCAGCGTTGAAGAATCGTTTGAAGCTTTCTTT | CSVEESFEAFF
TRBJ1-1 | - | TRBV5-1 | TGCGCCAGCAGCACACGGACAGCGACGAACACTGAAGCTTTCTTT | CASSTRTATNTEAFF
TRBJ1-2 | TRBD1 | TRBV28 | TGTGCCAGCAGTTTAAACAGGGGCTATGGCTACACCTTC | CASSLNRGYGYTF
TRBJ2-3 | - | TRBV29-1 | TGCAGCTCCCAGGAGGGGGGGAAGGGAGATACGCAGTATTTT | CSSQEGGKGDTQYF
TRBJ1-3 | TRBD1 | TRBV7-8 | TGTGCCAGCAGCAGGGACAGGGCTAATAAGCGATATTTT | CASSRDRANKRYF
TRBJ2-5 | TRBD2 | TRBV30 | TGTGCCTGGACACGGGGGGGAGAGACCCAGTACTTC | CAWTRGGETQYF
TRBJ2-1 | TRBD2 | TRBV4-2 | TGTGCCAGCAGCCAGCGGGAGGGCCTTTACGGTGAGCAGTTCTTC | CASSQREGLYGEQFF
TRBJ1-1 | TRBD1 | TRBV5-1 | TGCGCCAGCAGCTTGGGCAGGGGGCGCTTCGACACTGAAGCTTTCTTT | CASSLGRGRFDTEAFF
TRBJ1-2 | TRBD1 | TRBV5-4 | TGTGCCAGCAGCCCGACCCCACAGGGGGACTATGGCTACACCTTC | CASSPTPQGDYGYTF
TRBJ2-7 | - | TRBV30 | TGTGCCTGGAGGTGGGTCTTCGGGGAGCAGTACTTC | CAWRWVFGEQYF
TRBJ2-2 | TRBD1 | TRBV5-1 | TGCGCCAGCAGCTTGAGACAGGGCGAGTACACCGGGGAGCTGTTTTTT | CASSLRQGEYTGELFF
TRBJ2-7 | TRBD2 | TRBV25-1 | TGTGCCAGACGACTAGCGGGGGGAACTAGCTCCTACGAGCAGTACTTC | CARRLAGGTSSYEQYF
TRBJ2-7 | TRBD1 | TRBV18 | TGTGCCAGCGCCCGACAGGGTTTGGAGAACGAGCAGTACTTC | CASARQGLENEQYF
TRBJ2-7 | TRBD1 | TRBV9 | TGTGCCAGCAGCGTAGGAAGGACAGGCCATTACGGGCAGTACTTC | CASSVGRTGHYGQYF
TRBJ1-5 | - | TRBV2 | TGTGCCAGCACTGACAGGATTAGCAATCAGCCCCAGCATTTT | CASTDRISNQPQHF
TRBJ2-7 | TRBD2 | TRBV11-2 | TGTGCCAGCAACCCACAGCCAGGCGGGAGGACCCCCTACGAGCAGTACTTC | CASNPQPGGRTPYEQYF